This record looks at one T cell receptor beta chain sequence and its context. Repertoires were generated with immunoSEQ multiplex PCR, while TCRdb's copy carries only in-frame clones and drops some. The table records approximately 100,000 clones, roughly nine tenths of them present only once. From germline, CDR1 is LGHDT and CDR2 YNNKEL (reference sequence). V dropped 5 bases and J dropped 1 base, with 15 bases sitting between them. CDR3 size: 16 residues. The record originates from a study of T cell responses to AZD1222 COVID-19 vaccine. The TCR was taken from an adult in good health. The sample here was peripheral blood, taken on day 0 of AZD1222 vaccination. The rearrangement links TRBV3-1 (or the pseudogene TRBV3-2) to TRBJ1-3; D ambiguous. The CDR3 protein is CASSFNGPFSGNTIYF. CDR3 DNA: TGTGCCAGCAGCTTCAACGGGCCCTTTTCTGGAAACACCATATATTTT.